These T cell receptor beta chains were read from a single sample in a study of OX40 agonist ivuxolimab in advanced cancers. TCRdb's copy holds only in-frame clones and misses some; the assay was immunoSEQ multiplex PCR. Here the sample spans some 70,000 clones, approximately 91% being singletons. Sample: CD4+ or CD8+ T cells sorted from blood, taken in a trial of the OX40 agonist ivuxolimab. The receptors shown here come from an adult with an advanced solid tumor such as melanoma, head and neck, liver or kidney cancer. Both conserved end residues are part of each CDR3. Each record gives: clone size, D gene, J gene, V gene, CDR3 protein, CDR3 DNA. D genes are given only for firm matches. Expanded clones get a size class; other rows say once, few or many, or leave the size out.

NA | NA | TRBJ1-1 | TRBV27 | CASRWRGGVTEAFF | TGTGCCAGCAGATGGAGGGGCGGGGTCACTGAAGCTTTCTTT
NA | TRBD2 | TRBJ2-7 | TRBV27 | CASARGIAGLSYEQYF | TGTGCCAGCGCGAGGGGAATAGCGGGACTCTCCTACGAGCAGTACTTC
NA | NA | TRBJ2-3 | TRBV6-4 | CASSEAGGVDTQYF | TGTGCCAGCAGTGAAGCCGGGGGTGTGGATACGCAGTATTTT
NA | TRBD2 | TRBJ2-1 | TRBV28 | CASSLGTSGRVTQFF | TGTGCCAGCAGTCTTGGGACTAGCGGGAGGGTAACGCAGTTCTTC
NA | TRBD1 | TRBJ2-5 | TRBV11-2 | CASSLVTGQTQETQYF | TGTGCCAGCAGCTTAGTAACGGGACAGACTCAAGAGACCCAGTACTTC
few | NA | TRBJ2-7 | TRBV7-2 | CASSPSAGQSYEQYF | TGTGCCAGCAGCCCAAGTGCAGGGCAGTCCTACGAGCAGTACTTC
once | NA | TRBJ1-4 | TRBV6-5 | CASTPSGFMEKLFF | TGTGCCAGCACTCCTTCAGGGTTTATGGAAAAACTGTTTTTT
NA | NA | TRBJ2-7 | TRBV28 | CASSSKYEQYF | TGTGCCAGCAGTTCAAAATACGAGCAGTACTTC
NA | NA | TRBJ2-7 | TRBV7-2 | CASSLAGGASSYEQYF | TGTGCCAGCAGCTTAGCTGGCGGGGCGAGCTCCTACGAGCAGTACTTC
NA | NA | TRBJ2-1 | TRBV6-1 | CASRDHRANEQFF | TGTGCCAGCAGGGACCATAGGGCCAATGAGCAGTTCTTC
NA | NA | TRBJ1-1 | TRBV4-1 | CASRLRDLGGNTEAFF | TGCGCCAGCAGATTACGGGACCTGGGGGGGAACACTGAAGCTTTCTTT
NA | NA | TRBJ2-3 | TRBV1 | CTSSQVTHTSRESTDTQYF | TGCACCAGCAGCCAAGTCACCCATACGTCGCGGGAGAGCACAGATACGCAGTATTTT
once | NA | TRBJ1-2 | TRBV28 | CASRHDFSGYTF | TGTGCCAGCAGGCACGACTTCTCCGGCTACACCTTC
NA | TRBD1 | TRBJ1-2 | TRBV25-1 | CASRKTGDYGYTF | TGTGCCAGCAGAAAGACAGGGGACTATGGCTACACCTTC
NA | NA | TRBJ1-2 | TRBV18 | CASSPFRTDPYGYTF | TGTGCCAGCTCACCATTCCGGACAGATCCCTATGGCTACACCTTC
NA | TRBD1 | TRBJ2-3 | TRBV7-3 | CASSLVPTGQITDTQYF | TGTGCCAGCAGCTTAGTTCCGACAGGGCAAATAACAGATACGCAGTATTTT
NA | NA | TRBJ2-2 | TRBV6-6 | CASTLKRAIGELFF | TGTGCCAGCACCCTTAAGAGGGCAATCGGGGAGCTGTTTTTT